This T cell receptor beta chain was retrieved from a study of T cell responses to AZD1222 COVID-19 vaccine (TCRdb year 2021). About the investigation overall: TCR sequencing covered 230 to 250 trial participants: some 210 given two doses of AZD1222 and approximately 26 given two doses of MenACWY control vaccine. Trial participants were enrolled by age into subgroups of 18-55, 56-69 and 70-plus years, and roughly 150, 30 and 60 TCR-sequenced participants, respectively, were included in these subgroups. What the research found in general, with its limitations: The 56-69-year group was small, and its depth increase did not reach significance, likely because of low power. No day 14 peak-response samples were available, so repertoires were characterized only after the peak T cell response. CD4 TCRs associated with the vaccine covered the entire spike protein, and the dominant responses were in regions 160-218 and 743-854. After two AZD1222 doses, spike-specific TCR breadth and depth were significantly higher than at day 0 and than in MenACWY recipients. Only five to seven AZD1222 recipients were SARS-CoV-2 seropositive at baseline, limiting conclusions about previously exposed vaccinees. Participants were mostly white British, with more females than males. The authors suggested clonal diversity may have been underestimated. Reportedly, almost half of the unique spike-specific TCRs recognized epitopes lying outside the regions that are mutated in the B.1.351 and B.1.1.7 variants.

Read against the paper, the sample's time point label means: baseline before first vaccination. Interpreted using the paper, the treatment or condition label stands for: meningococcal conjugate vaccine given as trial control. Vaccinee samples came from UK trials COV001 and COV002, including a single-blind randomized controlled phase 2/3 trial of AZD1222 (ChAdOx1 nCoV-19) in healthy adults. Trial participant PBMC samples were collected at day 0 and day 28 after the second dose for TCRbeta chain sequencing. Comment on this clone: Its antigen specificity is not known. No base-level quality is on record; no much larger clone is a single base apart.

The CDR3 regions of human TCRbeta chains were analyzed by immunosequencing. Concerning the study's data processing: TCRs in the repertoires were matched against a reference library of SARS-CoV-2-specific TCRs that had been generated with the MIRA antigen-specificity platform. Breadth was defined as the fraction of unique TCRs that were SARS-CoV-2-associated. Depth was defined as the fraction of total T cells that were SARS-CoV-2-associated. Using the MIRA data, each spike-specific TCR was assigned both to the spike region to which the TCR was reactive and to a CD4 or CD8 class. Log10-transformed breadth and depth values were compared by one-way ANOVA with Sidak's multiple comparisons tests. TCRdb carries this immuneACCESS record with in-frame sequences only. Its versions omit some clonotypes, under half of them owing to an unresolved V gene in the studies checked, with the rest unexplained. V, J and clone size reflect that table, while D and trimming were determined from the DNA. Present in this sample are just under 90,000 clones, 70% to 90% of which were seen just once. The ten top clones hold approximately 10% of the sample.

V trim: 6 bases; J trim: 3 bases; unmatched bases: 10. From the germline V gene, CDR1 is KGHSH and CDR2 is LQKENI. Taken from cysteine to phenylalanine, the CDR3 has 15 residues. The retained sequence is limited to the CDR3, 45 bases, with the frame set at the first base. This receptor was identified in an adult in good health. The V gene is TRBV18 and the J gene is TRBJ1-1; 7 bases in between match TRBD1. This specimen was peripheral blood, taken on day 0 of MenACWY control vaccination. The nucleotide sequence is TGTGCCAGCTCCCCGACCACAGGGGAGCACACTGAAGCTTTCTTT. Its protein product is CASSPTTGEHTEAFF.